This paragraph reports one T cell receptor beta chain. No antigen is known for it. The sorted-subset replicate PCRs were given around 200 ng DNA, which is roughly 30,000 T cell genomes. Using immunoSEQ multiplex PCR, the repertoire was profiled, and TCRdb retains in-frame clones only, with some absent. The sample contains under 2.5 million clones, about nine tenths of which appear only once. The data are from a study of shared clonotypes between healthy human individuals. Overall study context: Three CD4 naive, three CD4 memory, two CD8 naive and one CD8 memory plate were used per donor. Study-level results: Among a handful of donors, roughly 5% of naive CD4 clonotypes were found in common.

Free of recent acute infections or vaccinations, the donors were healthy HIV-negative adults. This TCR derives from a man between 18 and 35 years old in good health. Some clones in this sample may be carry-over from other donors' samples. Sequencing was performed on naive CD4+ T cells from PBMCs. This sample's subset: CD45RA+ positively selected.

CDR3 in amino acids: CASGSSASGNTIYF. Written as DNA, the CDR3 is TGTGCTAGTGGTTCCTCGGCCAGCGGGAACACCATATATTTT. V is TRBV12-5 and J is TRBJ1-3; D is unresolved. Trimming took off 4 bases at V and 7 bases at J, with 14 bases between the two ends. CDR1 is LGHNT, CDR2 FRNRAP, per germline. CDR3 length: 14 residues.